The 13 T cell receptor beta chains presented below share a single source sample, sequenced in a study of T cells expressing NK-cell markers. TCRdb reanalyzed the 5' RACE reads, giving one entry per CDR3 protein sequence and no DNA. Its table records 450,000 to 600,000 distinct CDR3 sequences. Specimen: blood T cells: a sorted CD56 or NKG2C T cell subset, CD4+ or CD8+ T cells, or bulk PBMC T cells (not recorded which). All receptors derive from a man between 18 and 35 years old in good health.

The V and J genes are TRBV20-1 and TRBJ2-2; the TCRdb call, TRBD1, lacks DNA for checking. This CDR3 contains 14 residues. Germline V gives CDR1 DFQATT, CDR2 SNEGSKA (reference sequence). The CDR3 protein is CSANGGRFSGELFF.

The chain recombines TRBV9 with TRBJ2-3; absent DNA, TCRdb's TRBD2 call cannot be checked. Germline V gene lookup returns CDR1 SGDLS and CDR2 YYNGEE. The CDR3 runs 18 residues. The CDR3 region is CASSVGLMGLAGSDTQYF.

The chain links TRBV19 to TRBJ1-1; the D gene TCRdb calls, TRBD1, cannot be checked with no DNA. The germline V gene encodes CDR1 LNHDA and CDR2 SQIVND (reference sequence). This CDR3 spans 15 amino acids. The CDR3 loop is CASSSRGQGANEAFF.

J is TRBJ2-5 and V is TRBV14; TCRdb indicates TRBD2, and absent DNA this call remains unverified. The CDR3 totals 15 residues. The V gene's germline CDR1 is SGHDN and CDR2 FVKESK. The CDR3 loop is CASSQHGRVQETQYF. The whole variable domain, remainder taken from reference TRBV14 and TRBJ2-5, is EAGVTQFPSHSVIEKGQTVTLRCDPISGHDNLYWYRRVMGKEIKFLLHFVKESKQDESGMPNNRFLAERTGGTYSTLKVQPAELEDSGVYFCASSQHGRVQETQYFGPGTRLLVL.

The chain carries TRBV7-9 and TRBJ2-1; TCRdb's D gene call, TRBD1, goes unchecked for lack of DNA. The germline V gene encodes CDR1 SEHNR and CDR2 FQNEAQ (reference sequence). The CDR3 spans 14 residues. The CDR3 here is CASSPRGGRREQFF. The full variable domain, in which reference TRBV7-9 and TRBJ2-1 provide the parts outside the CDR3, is DTGVSQNPRHKITKRGQNVTFRCDPISEHNRLYWYRQTLGQGPEFLTYFQNEAQLEKSRLLSDRFSAERPKGSFSTLEIQRTEQGDSAMYLCASSPRGGRREQFFGPGTRLTVL.

This CDR3 reads CASMEILGGDTQYF. The rearrangement joins TRBV27 to TRBJ2-3; the TRBD1 assignment by TCRdb is unverifiable without DNA. Germline V CDR1 and CDR2: MNHEY, SMNVEV (reference sequence). There are 14 residues in the CDR3.

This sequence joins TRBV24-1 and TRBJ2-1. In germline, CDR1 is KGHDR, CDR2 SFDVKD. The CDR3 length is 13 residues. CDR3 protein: CATSDLGDWEQFF.

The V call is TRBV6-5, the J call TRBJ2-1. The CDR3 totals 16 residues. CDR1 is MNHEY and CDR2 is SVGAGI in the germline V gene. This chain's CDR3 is CASSYSRLNPYNEQFF.

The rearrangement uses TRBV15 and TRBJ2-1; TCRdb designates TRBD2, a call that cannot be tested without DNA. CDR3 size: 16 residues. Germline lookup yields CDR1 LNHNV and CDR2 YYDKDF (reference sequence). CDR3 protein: CATSRGGRLSYNEQFF.

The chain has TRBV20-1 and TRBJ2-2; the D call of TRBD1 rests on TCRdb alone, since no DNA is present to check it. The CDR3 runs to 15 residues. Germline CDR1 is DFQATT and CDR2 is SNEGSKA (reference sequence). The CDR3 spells CSAAADRPNTGELFF.

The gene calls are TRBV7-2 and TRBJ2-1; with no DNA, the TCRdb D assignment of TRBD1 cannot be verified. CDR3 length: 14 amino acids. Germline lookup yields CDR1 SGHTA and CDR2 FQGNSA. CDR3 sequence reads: CASSLEGTATEQFF. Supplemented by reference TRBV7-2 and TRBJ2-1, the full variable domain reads GAGVSQSPSNKVTEKGKDVELRCDPISGHTALYWYRQSLGQGLEFLIYFQGNSAPDKSGLPSDRFSAERTGGSVSTLTIQRTQQEDSAVYLCASSLEGTATEQFFGPGTRLTVL.

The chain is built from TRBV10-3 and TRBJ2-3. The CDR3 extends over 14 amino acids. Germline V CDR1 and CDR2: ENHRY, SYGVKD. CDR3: CAISVGGLTDTQYF.

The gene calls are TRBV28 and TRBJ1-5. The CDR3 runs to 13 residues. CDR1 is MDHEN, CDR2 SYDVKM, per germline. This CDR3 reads CASRSSYFQPQHF.